This TCR beta chain appears in the sequencing data of a study of T cell responses to AZD1222 COVID-19 vaccine. V lost 5 bases and J 1 base, leaving 12 bases between the germline ends. Germline loops: CDR1 SQVTM, CDR2 ANQGSEA. This CDR3 has 14 amino acids. TCRdb's copy holds only in-frame clones and misses some; the assay was immunoSEQ multiplex PCR. The table has roughly 190,000 clones, 90% to 95% seen once. The chain links TRBV29-1 to TRBJ2-1; TRBD1 or TRBD2 may be the D gene (5 bases each). The TCR sequence derives from an adult who received the AZD1222 COVID-19 vaccine. The specimen was peripheral blood, collected 28 days after the second AZD1222 dose. This chain's CDR3 is CSVFTGLSYNEQFF. DNA for the CDR3: TGCAGCGTTTTCACAGGACTTTCCTACAATGAGCAGTTCTTC.